What follows are 30 T cell receptor beta chains derived from one specimen sequenced in a study of CD8+ T cells in alopecia areata (dated by TCRdb to the late 2010s). The intended sense of this specimen's time point label: four to five weeks on oral tofacitinib. This specimen's treatment or condition label, per the study, means: oral pan-JAK inhibitor, 5-10 mg twice daily. Libraries were made using the immunoSEQ multiplex PCR assay. To provide template for TCR sequencing, every sample had RNA extracted and reverse transcribed into cDNA. TCRdb holds this immuneACCESS table with in-frame rearrangements only. Some clones are missing; in checked studies, unresolved V genes explain under half, and the rest has no known cause. The sample table lists 150,000 or so clones, about 88% of them with a count of one. The biggest ten clones account for over 10% of the sample. Sequencing was performed on CD8+ T cells sorted from blood, taken at week 4, from a patient treated with tofacitinib. All receptors derive from a human donor with alopecia areata.

This chain uses TRBV13 with TRBJ2-2; D perhaps matches TRBD2 (5 bases). The V gene lost 0 bases and the J gene lost 5 bases, with 13 bases spanning the gap. The CDR3 is 16 residues long. Germline CDR1 is PRHDT and CDR2 is FYEKMQ (reference sequence). The CDR3 sequence: CASSLGLAGETGELFF. The CDR3 DNA reads as TGTGCCAGCAGCTTAGGCCTAGCTGGTGAGACCGGGGAGCTGTTTTTT.

V is TRBV11-2 and J is TRBJ1-1; D gene uncertain. Trimming left V 2 bases short and J 0 bases short, with 13 bases between. CDR1 and CDR2 (germline): SGHAT, FQNNGV. The CDR3 is 16 residues long. The CDR3 region is CASSLPGRRLNTEAFF. CDR3 bases: TGTGCCAGCAGCTTACCCGGGAGGCGACTGAACACTGAAGCTTTCTTT. The variable domain in full, with the rest retrieved from reference TRBV11-2 and TRBJ1-1, is EAGVAQSPRYKIIEKRQSVAFWCNPISGHATLYWYQQILGQGPKLLIQFQNNGVVDDSQLPKDRFSAERLKGVDSTLKIQPAKLEDSAVYLCASSLPGRRLNTEAFFGQGTRLTVV.

The rearrangement joins TRBV6-5 to TRBJ2-7; D is uncertain. Germline CDR1 reads MNHEY; CDR2 reads SVGAGI. This CDR3 region has 16 residues. With 0 bases removed from V and 0 bases from J, the gap between germline ends came to 12 bases. The CDR3 spells CASSYSTSAYSYEQYF. The CDR3 DNA reads TGTGCCAGCAGTTACTCGACTTCGGCGTACTCCTACGAGCAGTACTTC.

This chain uses TRBV4-1 with TRBJ2-7; either TRBD1 or TRBD2 may fit D (7 bases each). This CDR3 comprises 16 residues. Germline-derived CDR1 and CDR2 are MGHRA and YSYEKL. V lost 3 bases to trimming and J lost 5 bases, with 20 bases between them. The CDR3 DNA sequence: TGCGCCAGCAGCCAGGTCCGTGAGACAGGGAGGGACGAGCAGTACTTC. Translating it yields CASSQVRETGRDEQYF.

The V and J genes are TRBV2 and TRBJ2-1; 10 bases agree with TRBD2. The CDR3 is made up of 14 amino acids. The ends lost 7 bases at V and 9 bases at J; junction bases unmatched: 9. In germline, CDR1 is SNHLY, CDR2 FYNNEI. The CDR3 loop is CASTDSGRTVEQFF. The CDR3 DNA reads TGTGCCAGCACCGATAGCGGGAGGACCGTTGAGCAGTTCTTC.

The rearrangement links TRBV4-1 to TRBJ1-2, with D possibly being TRBD1 (5 bases). Trimming removed 3 bases at V and 8 bases at J, with 16 bases between. The germline V gene has CDR1 MGHRA and CDR2 YSYEKL. The CDR3 is 14 amino acids. This chain's CDR3 is CASSQADGGWGYTF. The CDR3 DNA reads as TGCGCCAGCAGCCAGGCGGACGGGGGATGGGGCTACACCTTC.

This sequence joins TRBV5-1 and TRBJ2-3; TRBD1 matches at 11 bases. Germline V gene lookup returns CDR1 SGHRS and CDR2 YFSETQ. The ends lost 4 bases at V and 6 bases at J; junction bases unmatched: 7. There are 15 residues in the CDR3. The CDR3 DNA reads as TGCGCCAGCAGCATGGGACAGGGGGATTTGGATACGCAGTATTTT. Translated, it gives CASSMGQGDLDTQYF.

This sequence joins TRBV29-1 and TRBJ1-2; no definite D call. CDR1 and CDR2 (germline): SQVTM, ANQGSEA. Deletions cut 3 bases from V and 3 bases from J, with 2 bases between. The CDR3 loop spans 10 amino acids. In nucleotides, the CDR3 is TGCAGCGTTGATGACTATGGCTACACCTTC. Translating it yields CSVDDYGYTF.

The V gene is TRBV2, the J gene TRBJ1-5, with 8 bases lining up with TRBD1. CDR1 and CDR2 (germline): SNHLY, FYNNEI. V trimming: 1 base; J trimming: 6 bases; junction bases outside the gene matches: 2. The CDR3 totals 14 residues. Here the CDR3 DNA reads TGTGCCAGCAGTGAAGGACAGGGGAGTCAGCCCCAGCATTTT. Encoded protein: CASSEGQGSQPQHF. Filled out from reference TRBV2 and TRBJ1-5, the complete variable domain reads EPEVTQTPSHQVTQMGQEVILRCVPISNHLYFYWYRQILGQKVEFLVSFYNNEISEKSEIFDDQFSVERPDGSNFTLKIRSTKLEDSAMYFCASSEGQGSQPQHFGDGTRLSIL.

The gene calls are TRBV9 and TRBJ1-1, with unresolved D. Trimming took off 6 bases at V and 1 base at J, with 7 bases between the two ends. There are 12 residues in the CDR3. Germline lookup yields CDR1 SGDLS and CDR2 YYNGEE. The CDR3 DNA reads TGTGCCAGCAAATCGCAGAACACTGAAGCTTTCTTT. It is translated as CASKSQNTEAFF.

This sequence joins TRBV6-1 and TRBJ2-2; no firm D call. CDR1 MNHNS and CDR2 SASEGT come from the germline V gene. The ends were cut back, 8 bases at V and 1 base at J, with 8 bases in the middle. The CDR3 has 13 residues. CDR3 amino acids: CASPKMNTGELFF. The CDR3 DNA sequence: TGTGCCAGCCCTAAGATGAACACCGGGGAGCTGTTTTTT.

The chain carries TRBV27 and TRBJ2-1; TRBD2 agrees at 9 bases. The CDR3 has 15 amino acids. Losses at the gene ends were 4 bases for V and 4 bases for J; bases not matched to a gene: 5. The germline gives CDR1 MNHEY, CDR2 SMNVEV (reference sequence). The CDR3 reads CASSSRLAAYNEQFF. In DNA form, the CDR3 reads TGTGCCAGCAGTTCCAGACTAGCGGCTTACAATGAGCAGTTCTTC.

The rearrangement joins TRBV29-1 to TRBJ2-7; 12 nucleotides align to TRBD2. The CDR3 length is 17 residues. The germline V gene encodes CDR1 SQVTM and CDR2 ANQGSEA. J lost 0 bases, V lost 3 bases, and 9 bases had no gene match. The CDR3 loop is CSVEGGLAGGHSYEQYF. CDR3 bases: TGCAGCGTTGAGGGTGGGCTAGCGGGGGGGCACTCCTACGAGCAGTACTTC.

The chain combines TRBV9 with TRBJ2-3; unclear D gene. CDR3 length: 15 amino acids. The germline gives CDR1 SGDLS, CDR2 YYNGEE. V gave up 3 bases and J gave up 1 base, with 12 bases separating them. CDR3: CASSAPTFGTDTQYF. The CDR3 nucleotides read TGTGCCAGCAGCGCCCCGACTTTTGGCACAGATACGCAGTATTTT.

The chain links TRBV30 to TRBJ2-1; 8 nucleotides agree with TRBD2. V shed 1 base and J 5 bases; nucleotides not matched to a gene: 7. The CDR3 runs 15 residues. CDR1 GTSNPN and CDR2 SVGIG come from the germline V gene (reference sequence). This CDR3 is CAWSAEAGVDNEQFF. The DNA of the CDR3 is TGTGCCTGGAGTGCCGAAGCGGGAGTCGACAATGAGCAGTTCTTC.

The rearrangement uses TRBV29-1 and TRBJ2-7, with 7 bases fitting TRBD1. Germline V gives CDR1 SQVTM, CDR2 ANQGSEA. With 7 bases clipped from V and 4 bases from J, the junction kept 10 bases outside the gene matches. This CDR3 has 13 residues. As DNA, the CDR3 is TGCAGCGCCTTGACAGGGACCCGGTACGAGCAGTACTTC. It specifies CSALTGTRYEQYF.

The V gene is TRBV6-1, the J gene TRBJ2-7, with D perhaps given as TRBD1 or TRBD2 (7 bases each). The V gene's germline CDR1 is MNHNS and CDR2 SASEGT. The germline V and J ends were trimmed by 1 base and 7 bases, with 20 bases remaining between them. This CDR3 region has 16 residues. In DNA, the CDR3 is TGTGCCAGCAGTGAAGGGGAGGGGGCAGGGGAAGATGAGCAGTACTTC. It encodes CASSEGEGAGEDEQYF.

This clone appeared once. CDR3 in DNA: TGCAGCGGTGGTACGGGGGGCGCGGGTGAAGCTTTCTTT. This sequence encodes CSGGTGGAGEAFF. This rearrangement joins TRBV29-1 to TRBJ1-1, with D perhaps matching TRBD1 (6 bases). Trimming pared 7 bases from V and 7 bases from J, leaving 19 bases between. The CDR3 covers 13 residues. Per the germline V gene, CDR1 is SQVTM and CDR2 is ANQGSEA. Using reference TRBV29-1 and TRBJ1-1 for the parts outside the CDR3, the full variable domain is SAVISQKPSRDICQRGTSLTIQCQVDSQVTMMFWYRQQPGQSLTLIATANQGSEATYESGFVIDKFPISRPNLTFSTLTVSNMSPEDSSIYLCSGGTGGAGEAFFGQGTRLTVV.

The chain carries TRBV7-9 and TRBJ1-1; D is possibly TRBD1 (6 bases). Per germline, CDR1 SEHNR and CDR2 FQNEAQ (reference sequence). V was cut by 4 bases and J by 8 bases, with 11 bases left in between. This CDR3 comprises 12 residues. The CDR3 DNA reads as TGTGCCAGCAGCTCGCGACAGGACGAAGCTTTCTTT. Protein product: CASSSRQDEAFF.

This chain joins TRBV6-1 and TRBJ2-7; TRBD1 might be the D (6 bases). The CDR3 spans 11 residues. V was trimmed by 11 bases and J by 6 bases, leaving 14 bases between them. In germline, CDR1 is MNHNS, CDR2 SASEGT. The CDR3 region has the DNA TGTGCCTTCTCAGGGGCCGCCGAGCAGTACTTC. Its protein product is CAFSGAAEQYF.

The chain links TRBV7-9 to TRBJ2-1; 7 bases are shared with TRBD2. Germline CDR1 and CDR2: SEHNR and FQNEAQ (reference sequence). CDR3 length: 15 amino acids. Trimming removed 4 bases from V and 8 bases from J; junction bases left unmatched: 11. For the CDR3, the DNA is TGTGCCAGCAGCTCCAGCGGGGAACCTTACGATGAGCAGTTCTTC. It yields the protein CASSSSGEPYDEQFF.

The CDR3: CASSALGGYEQYF. The DNA of the CDR3 is TGTGCCAGCAGTGCCTTGGGGGGGTACGAGCAGTACTTC. The chain employs TRBV6-1 and TRBJ2-7; 7 bases are shared with TRBD2. The CDR3 totals 13 residues. The germline V gene has CDR1 MNHNS and CDR2 SASEGT. The junction had 4 bases not matched to a gene; V was cut back by 4 bases and J by 4 bases.

V gene TRBV9 combines with J gene TRBJ2-5; 15 bases fit TRBD2. V gave up 3 bases and J gave up 4 bases; unmatched junction bases: 7. Germline values: CDR1 SGDLS, CDR2 YYNGEE. The CDR3 contains 17 residues. The CDR3 bases are TGTGCCAGCAGCGCCGGACTAGCGGGAGGGCCGGGAGAGACCCAGTACTTC. It specifies CASSAGLAGGPGETQYF.

The CDR3 coding sequence is TGTGCCAGTAGTCTGCAGGGGAGGACCTACAATGAGCAGTTCTTC. Protein sequence: CASSLQGRTYNEQFF. The chain employs TRBV19 and TRBJ2-1; either TRBD1 or TRBD2 may supply D (6 bases each). This CDR3 contains 15 residues. Germline CDR1 and CDR2: LNHDA and SQIVND (reference sequence). Trimming removed 5 bases at V and 2 bases at J, with 13 bases between. The full variable domain, rest sourced from reference TRBV19 and TRBJ2-1, is DGGITQSPKYLFRKEGQNVTLSCEQNLNHDAMYWYRQDPGQGLRLIYYSQIVNDFQKGDIAEGYSVSREKKESFPLTVTSAQKNPTAFYLCASSLQGRTYNEQFFGPGTRLTVL.

The rearrangement joins TRBV19 to TRBJ2-7; D is unclear. The V end was cut by 4 bases, the J end by 2 bases, with 9 bases between. Germline V lookup: CDR1 LNHDA, CDR2 SQIVND (reference sequence). This CDR3 comprises 13 residues. DNA of the CDR3: TGTGCCAGTAGTAGGACGCTAACCTACGAGCAGTACTTC. Translation: CASSRTLTYEQYF.

V gene TRBV5-4 combines with J gene TRBJ2-1, with TRBD2 matching over 9 bases. Germline lookup yields CDR1 SGHNT and CDR2 YYREEE (reference sequence). There are 15 residues in the CDR3. The J segment lost 7 bases and the V segment lost 0 bases, leaving 5 bases of the junction unmatched. The CDR3 coding sequence is TGTGCCAGCAGCTTGGGACTAGCGGAATTGAATGAGCAGTTCTTC. This sequence encodes CASSLGLAELNEQFF.

The J gene is TRBJ2-5, the V gene TRBV4-1; TRBD1 or TRBD2 may be the D gene (5 bases each). This CDR3 comprises 14 residues. Per the germline V gene, CDR1 is MGHRA and CDR2 is YSYEKL. With 2 bases removed from V and 5 bases from J, the gap between germline ends came to 12 bases. In DNA, the CDR3 is TGCGCCAGCAGCCAACTTAGAGGGACCGAGACCCAGTACTTC. Encoded protein: CASSQLRGTETQYF.

The chain couples TRBV29-1 to TRBJ2-3, with 7 bases matching TRBD1. The CDR3 spans 15 residues. The germline gives CDR1 SQVTM, CDR2 ANQGSEA. After removal of 2 bases from V and 0 bases from J, the junction contained 5 bases not matched to a gene. The CDR3: CSVEPTGASTDTQYF. The CDR3 DNA sequence: TGCAGCGTTGAACCTACAGGGGCTAGCACAGATACGCAGTATTTT.

The chain joins TRBV4-1 to TRBJ2-5; TRBD2 agrees at 7 bases. Germline V gene data show CDR1 as MGHRA and CDR2 as YSYEKL. V trimming: 5 bases; J trimming: 5 bases; junction bases outside the gene matches: 26. The CDR3 is 20 amino acids. In nucleotides, the CDR3 is TGCGCCAGCAGCGAAAAAGGGCTAGCGGACCTTCCCGGGCCCTGGGAGACCCAGTACTTC. This codes for CASSEKGLADLPGPWETQYF.

The chain joins TRBV6-5 to TRBJ2-1; weak D call: TRBD2 (5 bases). Trimming left V 0 bases short and J 7 bases short, with 7 bases between. The CDR3 extends over 13 amino acids. The germline V gene has CDR1 MNHEY and CDR2 SVGAGI. The CDR3 protein is CASSYSRRNEQFF. The CDR3 DNA reads TGTGCCAGCAGTTACTCGAGGAGGAATGAGCAGTTCTTC.